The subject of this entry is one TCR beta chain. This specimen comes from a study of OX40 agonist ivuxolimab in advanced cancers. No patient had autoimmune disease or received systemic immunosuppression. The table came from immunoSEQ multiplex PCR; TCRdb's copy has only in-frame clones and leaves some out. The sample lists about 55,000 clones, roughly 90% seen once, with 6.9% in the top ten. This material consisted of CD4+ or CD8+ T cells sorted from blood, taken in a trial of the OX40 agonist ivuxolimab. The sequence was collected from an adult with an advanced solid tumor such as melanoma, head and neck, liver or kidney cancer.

CDR3: CSVLSRVRTDTQYF. The CDR3 coding sequence is TGCAGCGTTCTCTCGCGGGTGCGCACAGATACGCAGTATTTT. The rearrangement uses TRBV29-1 and TRBJ2-3, with D possibly being TRBD2 (5 bases). Trimming pared 5 bases from V and 1 base from J, leaving 13 bases between. The V gene's germline CDR1 is SQVTM and CDR2 ANQGSEA. This CDR3 spans 14 amino acids.